Given below is one TCR beta chain in context. Its cognate antigen is unknown. These data are taken from a study of shared clonotypes between healthy human individuals. Germline V gives CDR1 MGHDK, CDR2 SYGVNS. V shed 9 bases and J shed 4 bases, with 10 bases lying between them. This CDR3 comprises 12 residues. Whole-study results and caveats: Specimens sampled were limited to blood, with tissue repertoires likely differing. Sequencing depth was predicted to influence how clonotypes are shared among donors.

Measured with immunoSEQ multiplex PCR; TCRdb has only the in-frame clones, and not every one. Of about 480,000 clones listed, more than 65% are singletons. Sequenced: PBMCs. This sequence originates from a woman aged 40 to 50 in good health. Some clones in this sample may be carry-over from other donors' samples. The V call is TRBV25-1, the J call TRBJ1-3; no clear D gene. The CDR3 DNA follows: TGTGCCAGTCGGACGGACGGAAACACCATATATTTT. Protein: CASRTDGNTIYF.